Each of the 6 T cell receptor beta chains below was sequenced from the same sample in a study of T cells in women clearing cervical HPV infection. Measured with immunoSEQ multiplex PCR; TCRdb has only the in-frame clones, and not every one. This listing includes fewer than 35,000 clones. The sequenced material came from blood buffy coat. These receptors were collected from a woman aged 18 to 75 with a cervical HPV16 infection that either progressed to CIN3+ or cleared (not recorded which).

Remarks on this clone: An end of the junction does not agree with germline; a read error may underlie this. The read gets to within 3 residues of the CDR3 end, and the germline J gene fills in the rest. The chain employs TRBV4-2 and TRBJ1-4; D gene unclear. Germline V gene data show CDR1 as LGHNA and CDR2 as YNFKEQ. The CDR3 is 15 amino acids. The CDR3 DNA, read in part, is TGCGCCAGCAGCCAAGATCGAGGGCTTAACGAAAAA. It translates to CASSQDRGLNEK. The full CDR3 reads CASSQDRGLNEKLFF.

A word on this clone: The read terminates 3 residues before the CDR3 end, so the remaining end is supplied by the germline J gene. The chain recombines TRBV29-1 with TRBJ2-3, with 7 nucleotides matching TRBD2. There are 13 residues in the CDR3. Per germline, CDR1 SQVTM and CDR2 ANQGSEA. The V gene end was trimmed by 5 bases and the J gene end by 1 base; junction bases not matched to a gene: 3. The chain's CDR3 is CSVLAEGTDTQYF. The sequenced part of the CDR3 DNA is TGCAGCGTTCTAGCGGAGGGCACAGATACG.

A word on this clone: The sequence runs out 3 residues before the end of the CDR3; the remainder is reconstructed from the germline J gene. This sequence joins TRBV7-3 and TRBJ2-3; D is unresolved. CDR3 size: 14 residues. V gave up 5 bases and J gave up 1 base, with 10 bases separating them. CDR1 is SGHTA, CDR2 FQGTGA, per germline. Partial CDR3 DNA: TGTGCCAGCAGCCCGTCGTTAGGCACAGATACG. Translation: CASSPSLGTDT. The full CDR3 reads CASSPSLGTDTQYF. Drawing the rest from reference TRBV7-3 and TRBJ2-3, the complete variable domain is GAGVSQTPSNKVTEKGKYVELRCDPISGHTALYWYRQSLGQGPEFLIYFQGTGAADDSGLPNDRFFAVRPEGSVSTLKIQRTERGDSAVYLCASSPSLGTDTQYFGPGTRLTVL.

The CDR3 DNA, read in part, is TGTGCCAGCAGCTTAGCGGGGGGGGATGGC. Encoded protein: CASSLAGGDG. The whole CDR3 sequence reads CASSLAGGDGYTF. The V gene is TRBV7-3, the J gene TRBJ1-2; D is possibly TRBD1 (5 bases). The CDR3 end lies 3 residues beyond the end of the read and is filled in from the germline J gene. Germline values: CDR1 SGHTA, CDR2 FQGTGA. The CDR3 consists of 13 residues. Deletions cut 2 bases from V and 6 bases from J, with 10 bases between. The full variable domain, with the rest looked up from reference TRBV7-3 and TRBJ1-2, is GAGVSQTPSNKVTEKGKYVELRCDPISGHTALYWYRQSLGQGPEFLIYFQGTGAADDSGLPNDRFFAVRPEGSVSTLKIQRTERGDSAVYLCASSLAGGDGYTFGSGTRLTVV.

Concerning this clone: The CDR3 goes on 3 residues after the read ends, and that part is filled in from the germline J gene. The J gene is TRBJ2-5, the V gene TRBV2; TRBD2 is a possible D gene (5 bases). This CDR3 is 13 amino acids long. The germline V gene encodes CDR1 SNHLY and CDR2 FYNNEI. V was pared by 4 bases and J by 5 bases, with 11 bases between. The CDR3: CASSGQRWETQYF. The part of the CDR3 DNA that was read is TGTGCCAGCAGTGGGCAGCGGTGGGAGACC.

CDR3 loop: CAISAGGRAEYNEQFF. CDR3 DNA, as far as it was read: TGTGCCATCAGTGCTGGTGGCAGGGCCGAGTACAATGAG. The chain recombines TRBV10-3 with TRBJ2-1, with D maybe TRBD1 (5 bases). The CDR3 end is not reached by the read, which stops 3 residues before it; the germline J gene fills it in. The V end lost 4 bases, the J end lost 4 bases, and 17 bases lay between the germline ends. Germline V gene sequence: CDR1 ENHRY, CDR2 SYGVKD. The CDR3 covers 16 residues.